The clone carrying this TCR beta chain was seen at least ten times. The antigen remains undetermined. The sample comes from a study of T cells in Graves' hyperthyroidism and ophthalmopathy. Study in general: Peripheral blood was secured at the point of initial diagnosis, before any treatment.

Amplification of TCR beta CDR3 regions used RNA as the template. First-round RT-PCR with HTBI primers amplified the TCR CDR3 region. One entry per CDR3 protein, called by TCRdb with MiXCR from the multiplex PCR reads. Here the sample spans about 640,000 distinct CDR3 sequences, about 14% being singletons. Germline V gives CDR1 SGHNT, CDR2 YENEEA. The CDR3 runs 15 residues. The V and J ends lost 1 base and 5 bases, in that order; junction bases with no gene match: 3. Points from the study as a whole: By a 13 V-J model, ophthalmopathy was set apart from stable hyperthyroidism.

Isolation of PBMCs was performed on around 9.8 ml fresh peripheral blood. The origin of this receptor is a woman aged 45-60 years with Graves' ophthalmopathy. The chain recombines TRBV11-3 with TRBJ2-3; TRBD2 matches 10 bases. Sequencing used blood. In DNA form, the CDR3 reads TGTGCCAGCAGCTTAGGAGCGGGAGGGGTAGATACGCAGTATTTT. It codes for CASSLGAGGVDTQYF.